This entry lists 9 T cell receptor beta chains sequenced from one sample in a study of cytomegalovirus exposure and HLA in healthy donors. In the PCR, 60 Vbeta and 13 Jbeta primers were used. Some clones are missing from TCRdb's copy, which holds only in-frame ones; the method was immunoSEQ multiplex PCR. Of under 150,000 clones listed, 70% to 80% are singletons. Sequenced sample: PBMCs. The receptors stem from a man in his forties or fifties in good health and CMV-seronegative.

The CDR3, as DNA: TGCGCCAGTGGCGCGTCTAGGGGGGGGACAGATACGCAGTATTTT. Protein sequence: CASGASRGGTDTQYF. The gene calls are TRBV5-1 and TRBJ2-3, with D tentatively TRBD2 (7 bases). The V end was cut by 8 bases, the J end by 3 bases, with 19 bases between. The CDR3 loop spans 15 amino acids. Looked up from germline, CDR1 is SGHRS and CDR2 is YFSETQ.

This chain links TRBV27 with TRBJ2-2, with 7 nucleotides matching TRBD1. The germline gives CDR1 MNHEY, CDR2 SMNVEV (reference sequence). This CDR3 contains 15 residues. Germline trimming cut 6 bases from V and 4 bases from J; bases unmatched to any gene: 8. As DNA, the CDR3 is TGTGCCAGCAGAGTACAAGGGGGCAGCACCGGGGAGCTGTTTTTT. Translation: CASRVQGGSTGELFF.

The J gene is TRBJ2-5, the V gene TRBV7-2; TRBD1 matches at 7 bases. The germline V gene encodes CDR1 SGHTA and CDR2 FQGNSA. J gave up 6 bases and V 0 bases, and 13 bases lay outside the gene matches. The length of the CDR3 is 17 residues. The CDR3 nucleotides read TGTGCCAGCAGCTTAGCGTGGGGCGTCGGGACAGAACAGACCCAGTACTTC. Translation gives CASSLAWGVGTEQTQYF. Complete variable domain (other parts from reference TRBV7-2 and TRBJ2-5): GAGVSQSPSNKVTEKGKDVELRCDPISGHTALYWYRQSLGQGLEFLIYFQGNSAPDKSGLPSDRFSAERTGGSVSTLTIQRTQQEDSAVYLCASSLAWGVGTEQTQYFGPGTRLLVL.

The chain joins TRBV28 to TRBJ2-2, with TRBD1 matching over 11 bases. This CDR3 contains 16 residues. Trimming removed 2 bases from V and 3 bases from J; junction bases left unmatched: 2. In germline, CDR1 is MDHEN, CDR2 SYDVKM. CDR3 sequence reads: CASSLGQGAYTGELFF. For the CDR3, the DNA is TGTGCCAGCAGTTTAGGACAGGGGGCCTACACCGGGGAGCTGTTTTTT.

The CDR3 loop reads CASSKNQGNTILYF. The CDR3 DNA sequence: TGTGCCAGCAGCAAGAACCAGGGAAACACCATATTATATTTT. The gene calls are TRBV7-2 and TRBJ1-3; possibly TRBD1 for D (5 bases). Germline CDR1 SGHTA, CDR2 FQGNSA. V gave up 5 bases and J gave up 14 bases, with 22 bases separating them. The CDR3 consists of 14 residues.

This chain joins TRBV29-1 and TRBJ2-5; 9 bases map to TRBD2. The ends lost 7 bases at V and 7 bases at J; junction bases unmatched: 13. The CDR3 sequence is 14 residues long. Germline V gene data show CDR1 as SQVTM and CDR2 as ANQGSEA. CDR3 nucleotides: TGCAGCGCTATAAATAGCGGGAGTATTGCGACCCAGTACTTC. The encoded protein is CSAINSGSIATQYF.

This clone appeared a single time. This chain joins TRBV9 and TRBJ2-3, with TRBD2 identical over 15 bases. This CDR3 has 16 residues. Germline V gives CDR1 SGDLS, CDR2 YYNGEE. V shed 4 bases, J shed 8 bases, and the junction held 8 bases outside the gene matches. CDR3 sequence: CASSPGLAGGGGTQYF. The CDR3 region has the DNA TGTGCCAGCAGCCCCGGACTAGCGGGAGGGGGTGGTACGCAGTATTTT.

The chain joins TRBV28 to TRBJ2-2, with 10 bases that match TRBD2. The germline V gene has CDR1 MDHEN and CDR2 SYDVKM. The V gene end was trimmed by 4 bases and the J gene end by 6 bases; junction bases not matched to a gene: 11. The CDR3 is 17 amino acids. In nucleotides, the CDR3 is TGTGCCAGCAGTTCACCCTCTAGCGGGGGTCGATCCGGGGAGCTGTTTTTT. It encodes CASSSPSSGGRSGELFF.

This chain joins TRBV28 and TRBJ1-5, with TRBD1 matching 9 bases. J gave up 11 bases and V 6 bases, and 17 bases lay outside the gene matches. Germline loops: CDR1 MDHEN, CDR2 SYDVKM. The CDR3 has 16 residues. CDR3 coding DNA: TGTGCCAGCAGACTCCCGGGACAGGGAGCCGGCGGGGCCCAGCATTTT. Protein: CASRLPGQGAGGAQHF.